A single TCR beta chain is shown here with its context. Its antigen is unknown. RNA was extracted from bulk tissue without any cell sorting. This non-tumor lung sample came from over 3 cm beyond the tumor edge. Between August and November 2014, newly diagnosed, chemotherapy-naive lung cancer patients underwent thoracic surgery in China. This sample was taken from a study of tumor and adjacent non-tumor tissue in lung cancer. Study-wide context: Histology: under 15 adenocarcinoma, a couple of squamous cell carcinoma, 1 small cell lung cancer. Findings of the study overall: Higher tumor TCR diversity was associated with shorter survival.

The V end was cut by 6 bases, the J end by 4 bases, with 16 bases between. Germline lookup yields CDR1 LGHNT and CDR2 FRNRAP. This CDR3 has 16 amino acids. Three rounds of nested PCR, following a modified ARM-PCR protocol, produced the TCRbeta library. MiXCR, run by TCRdb on the multiplex PCR reads, gives a single entry per CDR3 protein. Of 70,000 to 95,000 distinct CDR3 sequences listed, approximately 82% were seen once; the top ten hold around 43%. The clonotype was recovered from a man in his 70s with non-small cell lung cancer. The rearrangement uses TRBV12-5 and TRBJ1-6; D is unresolved. What was sequenced was distant non-tumor lung tissue. As DNA, the CDR3 is TGTGCTAGTGGGAAAACCGAAAGCAGGTATAATTCACCCCTCCACTTT. Its protein product is CASGKTESRYNSPLHF.